One T cell receptor beta chain is described in this entry. What it binds is unknown. This table comes from immunoSEQ multiplex PCR, and its TCRdb copy is limited to in-frame clones, with some not included. Among roughly 130,000 clones listed, just over 90% were seen once. Samples of blood were obtained at baseline, on cycle 4 day 1, and on cycle 7 day 1. These data are taken from a study of OX40 agonist ivuxolimab in advanced cancers. The wider study: Patients received ivuxolimab, an agonistic anti-OX40 (CD134) antibody.

Findings and caveats of the study: At 0.1 to 3.0 mg/kg and by week 6, CD4+ and CD8+ T cells in the blood had expanded clonally.

V lost 1 base and J lost 6; bases outside the gene matches: 2. The germline CDR1 and CDR2 sequences are LNHNV and YYDKDF (reference sequence). The CDR3 is 13 amino acids. The sample was CD4+ or CD8+ T cells sorted from blood, taken in a trial of the OX40 agonist ivuxolimab. The rearrangement uses TRBV15 and TRBJ1-2; 7 bases match TRBD1. The TCR comes from an adult with an advanced solid tumor such as melanoma, head and neck, liver or kidney cancer. DNA for the CDR3: TGTGCCACCAGCAGAGGCCAGGGGGATGGCTACACCTTC. Its protein is CATSRGQGDGYTF.